Shown below are 17 T cell receptor beta chains from a single sample sequenced in a study of OX40 agonist ivuxolimab in advanced cancers. The data were produced by immunoSEQ multiplex PCR, yet TCRdb's version contains in-frame clones alone and is incomplete. The sample consists of 15,000 to 20,000 clones, about three quarters of them appearing once. This specimen was CD4+ or CD8+ T cells sorted from blood, taken in a trial of the OX40 agonist ivuxolimab. These receptors originate from an adult with an advanced solid tumor such as melanoma, head and neck, liver or kidney cancer.

The rearrangement links TRBV10-3 to TRBJ2-7, with TRBD1 matching over 7 bases. Trimming took 2 bases from V and 2 from J; bases not matched to a gene: 6. From germline, CDR1 is ENHRY and CDR2 SYGVKD. The CDR3 is 15 amino acids. The CDR3 nucleotides read TGTGCCATCAGTGAGGGGACAGTGGATACCTACGAGCAGTACTTC. Translation gives CAISEGTVDTYEQYF.

The V call is TRBV7-8, the J call TRBJ2-1; D is tentatively TRBD1 or TRBD2 (5 bases each). In germline, CDR1 is SGHVS, CDR2 FQNEAQ. V was pared by 5 bases and J by 6 bases, with 17 bases between. The CDR3 runs 15 residues. The CDR3 loop is CASSPGPRGPNEQFF. In DNA form, the CDR3 reads TGTGCCAGCAGCCCCGGGCCGAGGGGTCCCAATGAGCAGTTCTTC.

The V gene is TRBV9, the J gene TRBJ2-1, with a possible D match to TRBD1 (6 bases). The CDR3 runs 15 residues. From germline, CDR1 is SGDLS and CDR2 YYNGEE. V lost 1 base to trimming and J lost 5 bases, with 13 bases between them. In nucleotides, the CDR3 is TGTGCCAGCAGCGTACCGGGACAAAAGGACAATGAGCAGTTCTTC. This codes for CASSVPGQKDNEQFF.

The chain uses TRBV29-1 and TRBJ2-7; 9 bases are a match to TRBD1. J gave up 1 base and V 6 bases, and 10 bases lay outside the gene matches. Germline CDR1 and CDR2: SQVTM and ANQGSEA. This CDR3 spans 15 amino acids. The CDR3: CSVQAMGQGSYEQYF. CDR3 coding DNA: TGCAGCGTCCAAGCGATGGGACAGGGATCCTACGAGCAGTACTTC.

The V and J genes are TRBV4-3 and TRBJ2-2, with TRBD2 as a possible D gene (6 bases). CDR1 and CDR2 from the germline V gene are LGHNA and YSLEER. V was trimmed by 0 bases and J by 1 base, leaving 9 bases between them. The CDR3 covers 16 residues. CDR3 bases: TGCGCCAGCAGCCAAGATCGGGGAGGGAACACCGGGGAGCTGTTTTTT. Its protein product is CASSQDRGGNTGELFF.

The chain has TRBV6-1 and TRBJ2-2, with 8 bases lining up with TRBD2. Germline V CDR1 and CDR2: MNHNS, SASEGT. CDR3 length: 15 amino acids. Germline trimming cut 3 bases from V and 3 bases from J; bases unmatched to any gene: 3. For the CDR3, the DNA is TGTGCCAGCAGTGATGGGACTAGGCACACCGGGGAGCTGTTTTTT. This sequence encodes CASSDGTRHTGELFF.

The chain uses TRBV19 and TRBJ2-5; possibly TRBD2 for D (7 bases). The ends were cut back, 4 bases at V and 5 bases at J, with 14 bases in the middle. The CDR3 contains 14 residues. Germline CDR1 is LNHDA and CDR2 is SQIVND (reference sequence). This chain's CDR3 is CASSKGGTSETQYF. The CDR3 region has the DNA TGTGCCAGTAGTAAGGGGGGGACGAGTGAGACCCAGTACTTC.

The chain uses TRBV6-5 and TRBJ1-2; D not resolved. Germline values: CDR1 MNHEY, CDR2 SVGAGI. V was shortened by 7 bases and J by 4 bases, with 22 bases between the two germline ends. CDR3 size: 16 residues. The DNA for the CDR3 is TGTGCCAGCACTTCCTCCTTATCCGCCCCCCTCTATGGCTACACCTTC. Translating it yields CASTSSLSAPLYGYTF.

The table lists this clone with a count of one. This likely traces to a read error, being one base from a far larger clone. The rearrangement uses TRBV5-6 and TRBJ2-7; 9 bases line up with TRBD1. Germline V gives CDR1 SGHDT, CDR2 YYEEEE. This CDR3 has 14 amino acids. With V trimmed by 4 bases and J by 4 bases, 6 bases remained unmatched. The CDR3 bases are TGTGCCAGCAGCCTCGGGACAGGGTTGTACGAGCAGTACTTC. It encodes CASSLGTGLYEQYF.

This rearrangement joins TRBV6-6 to TRBJ2-7; TRBD1 matches at 8 bases. The CDR3 has 13 residues. V was pared by 2 bases and J by 12 bases, with 9 bases of the junction left unmatched. The germline V gene encodes CDR1 MNHNY and CDR2 SVGAGI (reference sequence). CDR3 bases: TGTGCCAGCAGTTACGGTCCCGACAGGGGTCGGTACTTC. Translating it yields CASSYGPDRGRYF.

This chain connects TRBV29-1 to TRBJ1-1, with D hard to call. Trimming pared 5 bases from V and 2 bases from J, leaving 9 bases between. The germline V gene encodes CDR1 SQVTM and CDR2 ANQGSEA. This CDR3 is built from 12 residues. This CDR3 reads CSVLTLNTEAFF. Written as DNA, the CDR3 is TGCAGCGTTCTGACCCTTAACACTGAAGCTTTCTTT.

This chain joins TRBV4-3 and TRBJ2-7, with 9 bases matching TRBD2. Germline V gene sequence: CDR1 LGHNA, CDR2 YSLEER. V lost 2 bases to trimming and J lost 4 bases; unmatched junction nucleotides: 6. The CDR3 runs to 15 residues. The CDR3 nucleotides read TGCGCCAGCAGCCAACAAAGGACTAGCGTGTACGAGCAGTACTTC. Translated, it gives CASSQQRTSVYEQYF.

The V call is TRBV5-1, the J call TRBJ1-4; 7 bases align to TRBD1. With V trimmed by 1 base and J by 5 bases, 5 bases remained unmatched. Germline CDR1 and CDR2: SGHRS and YFSETQ. This CDR3 spans 15 amino acids. CDR3 sequence: CASSLRTGPNEKLFF. DNA for the CDR3: TGCGCCAGCAGCTTGAGGACAGGACCGAATGAAAAACTGTTTTTT. The full variable domain, rest sourced from reference TRBV5-1 and TRBJ1-4, is KAGVTQTPRYLIKTRGQQVTLSCSPISGHRSVSWYQQTPGQGLQFLFEYFSETQRNKGNFPGRFSGRQFSNSRSEMNVSTLELGDSALYLCASSLRTGPNEKLFFGSGTQLSVL.

This chain joins TRBV7-9 and TRBJ1-6; 8 nucleotides match TRBD1. The V gene's germline CDR1 is SEHNR and CDR2 FQNEAQ (reference sequence). This CDR3 comprises 18 residues. J lost 5 bases, V lost 1 base, and 10 bases had no gene match. CDR3 sequence reads: CASSLDVQGASDNSPLHF. DNA of the CDR3: TGTGCCAGCAGCTTAGACGTCCAGGGGGCGTCGGATAATTCACCCCTCCACTTT. The full variable domain, with the rest looked up from reference TRBV7-9 and TRBJ1-6, is DTGVSQNPRHKITKRGQNVTFRCDPISEHNRLYWYRQTLGQGPEFLTYFQNEAQLEKSRLLSDRFSAERPKGSFSTLEIQRTEQGDSAMYLCASSLDVQGASDNSPLHFGNGTRLTVT.

The genes are TRBV6-5 and TRBJ2-7; 7 bases map to TRBD1. J was trimmed by 1 base and V by 2 bases; bases with no gene match: 2. CDR3 length: 14 residues. Germline CDR1 and CDR2: MNHEY and SVGAGI. CDR3 nucleotide sequence: TGTGCCAGCAGTTACGGGACAGAGTCCTACGAGCAGTACTTC. Amino acid sequence: CASSYGTESYEQYF.

The CDR3 bases are TGCGCCAGCAGCCAAGAATCCGGTCATACCAATGAGCAGTTCTTC. This translates into CASSQESGHTNEQFF. J is TRBJ2-1 and V is TRBV4-3; no firm D call. The CDR3 extends over 15 amino acids. The germline CDR1 and CDR2 sequences are LGHNA and YSLEER. Trimming left V 0 bases short and J 6 bases short, with 12 bases between.

This clone ranks as medium-sized. This chain links TRBV5-6 with TRBJ2-7, with TRBD1 matching over 9 bases. Germline-derived CDR1 and CDR2 are SGHDT and YYEEEE. The CDR3 is 14 amino acids. V dropped 0 bases and J dropped 6; count of bases not matched to a gene: 4. In DNA, the CDR3 is TGTGCCAGCAGCTTGGAACAGGGGGCCTCCGAGCAGTACTTC. Its protein is CASSLEQGASEQYF. The whole variable domain, filled in from reference TRBV5-6 and TRBJ2-7, reads DAGVTQSPTHLIKTRGQQVTLRCSPKSGHDTVSWYQQALGQGPQFIFQYYEEEERQRGNFPDRFSGHQFPNYSSELNVNALLLGDSALYLCASSLEQGASEQYFGPGTRLTVT.